The next 8 T cell receptor beta chains were all read from a single sample in a study of neoadjuvant anti-PD-1 for oral cavity cancer. Generated by immunoSEQ multiplex PCR, the TCRdb table keeps only in-frame clones and is missing some. Of more than 13,000 clones detected, roughly 70% appear once; the ten largest clones hold approximately 2%. This material consisted of PBMCs, taken before nivolumab (anti-PD-1) treatment. The receptors come from a person aged 40 to 85 with oral cavity squamous cell carcinoma.

V gene TRBV19 combines with J gene TRBJ2-7; 8 nucleotides match TRBD2. V lost 11 bases to trimming and J lost 6 bases; unmatched junction nucleotides: 6. The CDR3 extends over 11 amino acids. Per germline, CDR1 LNHDA and CDR2 SQIVND (reference sequence). The CDR3 is CAASGGSEQYF. The CDR3 DNA sequence: TGTGCCGCCTCGGGGGGGAGCGAGCAGTACTTC.

The chain uses TRBV6-1 and TRBJ2-2; D remains unclear. Germline V gives CDR1 MNHNS, CDR2 SASEGT. V lost 6 bases and J lost 0, with 8 bases in between. CDR3 length: 14 amino acids. DNA for the CDR3: TGTGCCAGCAGGGGCGGATCGAACACCGGGGAGCTGTTTTTT. Its translation is CASRGGSNTGELFF.

The chain uses TRBV2 and TRBJ1-1, with 8 nucleotides matching TRBD1. The CDR3 contains 15 residues. CDR1 and CDR2 from the germline V gene are SNHLY and FYNNEI. V lost 9 bases and J lost 5; bases outside the gene matches: 14. The CDR3 bases are TGTGCCAGGAGTCTTTTATCAGGGGGCCTGACTGAAGCTTTCTTT. It yields the protein CARSLLSGGLTEAFF. The variable domain in full, completed from reference TRBV2 and TRBJ1-1, reads EPEVTQTPSHQVTQMGQEVILRCVPISNHLYFYWYRQILGQKVEFLVSFYNNEISEKSEIFDDQFSVERPDGSNFTLKIRSTKLEDSAMYFCARSLLSGGLTEAFFGQGTRLTVV.

The rearrangement joins TRBV5-6 to TRBJ1-3, with D possibly being TRBD1 (6 bases). CDR3 size: 15 residues. CDR1 and CDR2 (germline): SGHDT, YYEEEE. V lost 0 bases to trimming and J lost 4 bases, with 11 bases between them. The chain's CDR3 is CASSLETGGGNTIYF. The CDR3 DNA sequence: TGTGCCAGCAGCTTGGAGACAGGCGGGGGAAACACCATATATTTT.

The chain links TRBV5-1 to TRBJ1-6, with D possibly being TRBD1 (6 bases). The CDR3 has 14 amino acids. Trimming stripped 0 bases from V and 14 bases from J, with 15 bases between. Germline assignment: CDR1 SGHRS and CDR2 YFSETQ. The CDR3 DNA is TGCGCCAGCAGCTTGGTTTCCCGACAGGTAGCCCTCCACTTT. The encoded protein is CASSLVSRQVALHF.

The genes are TRBV19 and TRBJ2-1; D is uncertain. V dropped 3 bases and J dropped 1 base, with 7 bases sitting between them. The CDR3 consists of 14 residues. Germline V gene lookup returns CDR1 LNHDA and CDR2 SQIVND (reference sequence). The CDR3 reads CASSIGGSYNEQFF. The CDR3 DNA is TGTGCCAGTAGTATTGGTGGATCCTACAATGAGCAGTTCTTC.

The rearrangement links TRBV15 to TRBJ1-4, with D unresolved. The germline V and J ends were trimmed by 0 bases and 5 bases, with 7 bases remaining between them. The CDR3 totals 14 residues. The germline gives CDR1 LNHNV, CDR2 YYDKDF (reference sequence). Here the CDR3 reads CATSRDKMNEKLFF. In nucleotides, the CDR3 is TGTGCCACCAGCAGAGATAAGATGAATGAAAAACTGTTTTTT.

The V call is TRBV2, the J call TRBJ1-6; tentatively, D is TRBD1 (5 bases). Germline V gene sequence: CDR1 SNHLY, CDR2 FYNNEI. Trimming pared 2 bases from V and 6 bases from J, leaving 11 bases between. CDR3 length: 15 residues. The CDR3 here is CASSERRGGNSPLHF. The CDR3 coding sequence is TGTGCCAGCAGTGAACGAAGGGGTGGTAATTCACCCCTCCACTTT.